This is a list of T cell receptor beta chains from one sample in a study of T cells in Graves' hyperthyroidism and ophthalmopathy. TCRdb called the multiplex PCR reads again in MiXCR, with one record for every CDR3 protein. Of about 510,000 distinct CDR3 sequences listed, around 50% were seen once; the top ten hold 35% to 50%. Source material: peripheral blood or thyroid tissue (not recorded which). Every receptor here comes from an adult woman with Graves' disease, either hyperthyroidism or ophthalmopathy (not recorded which). Each CDR3 is given with its conserved first and last residue. A D gene is named only where the DNA matches it firmly. The listing skips clone size in some rows; elsewhere it reads once, few, many or a size class.

J gene: TRBJ1-2
clone size: .
D gene: TRBD1
V gene: TRBV20-1
CDR3 DNA: TGCAGTGCTAGGGCACCGACAGGGAACTATGGCTACACCTTC
CDR3 protein: CSARAPTGNYGYTF

J gene: TRBJ1-2
clone size: many
D gene: .
V gene: TRBV2
CDR3 DNA: TGTGCCAGCAGTCACAGGAGCGTGGACTATGGCTACACCTTC
CDR3 protein: CASSHRSVDYGYTF

J gene: TRBJ1-5
clone size: few
D gene: .
V gene: TRBV20-1
CDR3 DNA: TGCAGTGTGATTTACGGGAATAGCAATCAGCCCCAGCATTTT
CDR3 protein: CSVIYGNSNQPQHF

J gene: TRBJ2-5
clone size: .
D gene: .
V gene: TRBV24-1
CDR3 DNA: TGTGCCACCAGTGACATTGGTAGGGGCGAAGAGACCCAGTACTTC
CDR3 protein: CATSDIGRGEETQYF

J gene: TRBJ2-5
clone size: many
D gene: TRBD1
V gene: TRBV29-1
CDR3 DNA: TGCAGCGCCCTATGGACAGGGGGTGGTCAAGAGACCCAGTACTTC
CDR3 protein: CSALWTGGGQETQYF

J gene: TRBJ1-1
clone size: many
D gene: TRBD1
V gene: TRBV19
CDR3 DNA: TGTGCCAGTAGCACGTTAGGCCCGGGACAGGGGGCGACTGAAGCTTTCTTT
CDR3 protein: CASSTLGPGQGATEAFF

J gene: TRBJ1-5
clone size: many
D gene: .
V gene: TRBV20-1
CDR3 DNA: TGCAGTGCTATGACCCGACAGACTAGCAATCAGCCCCAGCATTTT
CDR3 protein: CSAMTRQTSNQPQHF

J gene: TRBJ1-6
clone size: few
D gene: .
V gene: TRBV29-1
CDR3 DNA: TGCAGCGCCGTAACAGGGATCGGCTCACCCCTCCACTTT
CDR3 protein: CSAVTGIGSPLHF

J gene: TRBJ2-7
clone size: .
D gene: TRBD2
V gene: TRBV2
CDR3 DNA: TGTGCCAGCAGTGGGGTAGCGGGAGGCCTCGGGCAGTACTTC
CDR3 protein: CASSGVAGGLGQYF

J gene: TRBJ2-5
clone size: .
D gene: TRBD1
V gene: TRBV10-3
CDR3 DNA: TGTGCCATCAGTGCTACCCCCGGGACAGGGGGCGGGGAGACCCAGTACTTC
CDR3 protein: CAISATPGTGGGETQYF

J gene: TRBJ2-5
clone size: many
D gene: .
V gene: TRBV6-5
CDR3 DNA: TGTGCCAGCAGTTACTCGGGCTTGCCTCAAGAGACCCAGTACTTC
CDR3 protein: CASSYSGLPQETQYF

J gene: TRBJ1-3
clone size: .
D gene: .
V gene: TRBV9
CDR3 DNA: TGTGCCAGCAGCGTACAGGGCCACAGAGGAAACACCATATATTTT
CDR3 protein: CASSVQGHRGNTIYF

J gene: TRBJ1-2
clone size: .
D gene: TRBD1
V gene: TRBV27
CDR3 DNA: TGTGCCAGCAGTTTACAGGGGGTCGGCTATGGCCACACCTTC
CDR3 protein: CASSLQGVGYGHTF

J gene: TRBJ1-1
clone size: once
D gene: .
V gene: TRBV25-1
CDR3 DNA: TGTGCCAGCAGTGAATCCTCCCGGGGGAACACTGAAGCTTTCTTT
CDR3 protein: CASSESSRGNTEAFF

J gene: TRBJ2-5
clone size: many
D gene: TRBD2
V gene: TRBV20-1
CDR3 DNA: TGCAGTGCCGCCAAAGCGGGAGGGCAAGAGACCCAGTACTTC
CDR3 protein: CSAAKAGGQETQYF

J gene: TRBJ1-2
clone size: many
D gene: TRBD1
V gene: TRBV6-5
CDR3 DNA: TGTGCCAGCAGTTCACCGGGACAGGGCGCCAATGGCTACACCTTC
CDR3 protein: CASSSPGQGANGYTF

J gene: TRBJ1-6
clone size: many
D gene: .
V gene: TRBV20-1
CDR3 DNA: TGCAGTGCTAGAGATGCCTCAAATAATTCACCCCTCCACTTT
CDR3 protein: CSARDASNNSPLHF

J gene: TRBJ1-5
clone size: .
D gene: TRBD1
V gene: TRBV5-4
CDR3 DNA: TGTGCCAGCAGCTTGCCGGGACAGGGGGAGACCCAGCATTTT
CDR3 protein: CASSLPGQGETQHF